Listed below are T cell receptor beta chains from one sample, sequenced in a study of blood T cell repertoires in COVID-19. Sequencing was performed with immunoSEQ multiplex PCR; in TCRdb, only in-frame clones are kept and a portion is missing. The data show about 250,000 clones, with 87% seen just once and 3% to 3.5% held by the top ten. What was sequenced was peripheral blood. The source is a man aged 18 to 30 with active or convalescent COVID-19. Each CDR3 is given with its conserved first and last residue. The D gene is left open where the match is weak. Size is omitted from some rows. Given values are once, few, many or a class for expanded clones.

DNA	CDR3	size	D	J	V
TGTGCCAGCAGCCAAGCCCTAGATCGGAACATTCAGTACTTC	CASSQALDRNIQYF	-	-	TRBJ2-4	TRBV3-1/TRBV3-2
TGCGCCAGCAGCAGGGACAGGGGGCGGTTAGAGACCCAGTACTTC	CASSRDRGRLETQYF	-	TRBD1	TRBJ2-5	TRBV5-1
TGTGCCAGCAGCTTAGGTACTAGGGATACGCAGTATTTT	CASSLGTRDTQYF	-	-	TRBJ2-3	TRBV7-2
TGTGCCAGCAGCTTCAGCGGGACTAGCGGGGGGGGCACAGATACGCAGTATTTT	CASSFSGTSGGGTDTQYF	-	TRBD2	TRBJ2-3	TRBV7-3
TGCGCAAGCAGTGGGGGGTCCGGGACTAGCGCCTACGAGCAGTACTTC	CASSGGSGTSAYEQYF	-	TRBD2	TRBJ2-7	TRBV4-3
TGCAGTGCTAGTGTCCAGCGGGAGGGTCTGTTCGATACGCAGTATTTT	CSASVQREGLFDTQYF	-	TRBD2	TRBJ2-3	TRBV20-1
TGTGCCAGCAGGGGGCCGGCTAATGAAAAACTGTTTTTT	CASRGPANEKLFF	-	-	TRBJ1-4	TRBV6-5
TGTGCCAGCACCCGGACTAGCAGTTCCTACGAGCAGTACTTC	CASTRTSSSYEQYF	-	TRBD2	TRBJ2-7	TRBV11-3
TGTGCCAGCATTCACCTAGGCGCGGATACGCAGTATTTT	CASIHLGADTQYF	-	-	TRBJ2-3	TRBV6-5
TGCAGCGTTGGAGGGGGGGGGTCCCCCCGGAACACTGAAGCTTTCTTT	CSVGGGGSPRNTEAFF	-	-	TRBJ1-1	TRBV29-1
TGTGCCAGCTCACCAAATACCGGCACAGGCTATGGCTACACCTTC	CASSPNTGTGYGYTF	-	-	TRBJ1-2	TRBV18
TGTGCCAGCAGCTTCGGAGGGGAGCAGTACTTC	CASSFGGEQYF	-	-	TRBJ2-7	TRBV7-2
TGTGCCAGCAGCCTAAGAAATAGCGGGAGGGCCAGCGATACGCAGTATTTT	CASSLRNSGRASDTQYF	-	TRBD2	TRBJ2-3	TRBV14
TGTGCCATAACCGGGACAGGACCTAAAAATGAGCAGTTCTTC	CAITGTGPKNEQFF	-	TRBD1	TRBJ2-1	TRBV10-3
TGTGCCAGCAGCTTAGGAAGGGGGCCGAATGAGCAGTTCTTC	CASSLGRGPNEQFF	-	TRBD1	TRBJ2-1	TRBV7-3
TGTGCCAGCAGCTCCCGGGACAGGGTGAGCACCGGGGAGCTGTTTTTT	CASSSRDRVSTGELFF	-	TRBD1	TRBJ2-2	TRBV11-2
TGTGCCAGCAGCTTACGGGCTAGCGTGTACAATGAGCAGTTCTTC	CASSLRASVYNEQFF	-	-	TRBJ2-1	TRBV11-1
TGTGCCAGCAGCCCGGGACTAGCTGGCTACGAGCAGTACTTC	CASSPGLAGYEQYF	-	TRBD2	TRBJ2-7	TRBV7-2
TGTGCCACCAGTGATCGCTGGACAGGGGCGTGCGAGCAGTACTTC	CATSDRWTGACEQYF	-	TRBD1	TRBJ2-7	TRBV24-1
TGTGCCAGCAGCCAAGATCTGCCGGGACAGGTTAGGGGCGCTGAAGCTTTCTTT	CASSQDLPGQVRGAEAFF	-	TRBD1	TRBJ1-1	TRBV3-1/TRBV3-2
TGTGCCAGCAGTCCCCTGGACACCTATAATTCACCCCTCCACTTT	CASSPLDTYNSPLHF	-	-	TRBJ1-6	TRBV25-1
TGTGCCAGCAGTAAGACTTGGGGAGTGGCAGATACGCAGTATTTT	CASSKTWGVADTQYF	-	-	TRBJ2-3	TRBV6-5
TGTGCCAGCAGCTACCGCAGGACAGGCAGCTCCTACGAGCAGTACTTC	CASSYRRTGSSYEQYF	-	TRBD1	TRBJ2-7	TRBV7-8
TGTGCCAGCACCCCTGGGGGGGGCACAGATACGCAGTATTTT	CASTPGGGTDTQYF	-	TRBD2	TRBJ2-3	TRBV5-4
TGTGCCTGGGGTGGAGGGGGCGGCTATGGCTACACCTTC	CAWGGGGGYGYTF	-	TRBD1	TRBJ1-2	TRBV30
TGTGCCAGCAGCTTAGGCAGGGCCAACACTGAAGCTTTCTTT	CASSLGRANTEAFF	-	-	TRBJ1-1	TRBV7-2
TGTGCCAGCAGCTTTTTAGTCGGACAGTACGAAAAACTGTTTTTT	CASSFLVGQYEKLFF	once	-	TRBJ1-4	TRBV11-2
TGCGCCAGCAGTGACCCTGACAGTTCGAGCTCCTATAATTCACCCCTCCACTTT	CASSDPDSSSSYNSPLHF	-	-	TRBJ1-6	TRBV10-2
TGTGCCAGCTCACCAGGACAGGGGGCCTACGAGCAGTACTTC	CASSPGQGAYEQYF	-	TRBD1	TRBJ2-7	TRBV18
TGTGCCACCGCGTCGACAGGGGGGGATTTTGGAAACTATGGCTACACCTTC	CATASTGGDFGNYGYTF	-	TRBD1	TRBJ1-2	TRBV6-4
TGTGCCTGGAGTGTACAAGCGGTAAGCACAGATACGCAGTATTTT	CAWSVQAVSTDTQYF	once	-	TRBJ2-3	TRBV30